The 17 T cell receptor beta chains below were found in one sample sequenced in a study of Ad26.COV2.S vaccination and SARS-CoV-2 variants (dated by TCRdb to about 2021). The treatment or condition label of this sample denotes: 15 to 20 received Ad26.COV2.S at low or high dose, single or two shots; five or six received placebo; per-sample allocation not given. For vaccine and placebo recipients, the sequenced repertoires came from samples collected on day 63 after the first injection. Library preparation used the immunoSEQ multiplex PCR assay. What TCRdb holds here is the immuneACCESS table cut down to in-frame rearrangements. Part of the clones is not present; checked against another copy, under half of the missing clones reflect an unresolved V gene, and the others are unexplained. Present in this sample are roughly 350,000 clones, more than 75% of which were seen just once. Jointly, the top ten make up roughly 3.1% of the sample.

Sequenced here: peripheral blood, sampled in a trial of Ad26.COV2.S vaccine versus placebo. The receptors derive from a person between 18 and 60 years old who received the Ad26.COV2.S COVID-19 vaccine or a placebo.

This clone was found a few times. DNA of the CDR3: TGTGCCAGCAGCCAAGATCTTACAGGGTCGGGGGAGCAGTACTTC. Residues: CASSQDLTGSGEQYF. The chain is built from TRBV3-1 (or the pseudogene TRBV3-2) and TRBJ2-7; D is perhaps TRBD1 (6 bases). With 0 bases removed from V and 7 bases from J, the gap between germline ends came to 16 bases. The germline V gene encodes CDR1 LGHDT and CDR2 YNNKEL (reference sequence). The CDR3 spans 15 residues.

In regard to this clone: An end of the junction does not agree with germline; a read error may underlie this. The V call is TRBV7-7, the J call TRBJ2-3; a weak D match, TRBD2 (6 bases). The CDR3 has 17 residues. CDR1 and CDR2 from the germline V gene are SSHAT and FNYEAQ (reference sequence). CDR3 in amino acids: CASSLTPRGESTDTQYF. CDR3 sequence (DNA): TGTGCTAGCAGCTTGACCCCTCGCGGGGAGAGCACAGATACGCAGTATTTT. The full variable domain, rest sourced from reference TRBV7-7 and TRBJ2-3, is GAGVSQSPRYKVTKRGQDVTLRCDPISSHATLYWYQQALGQGPEFLTYFNYEAQPDKSGLPSDRFSAERPEGSISTLTIQRTEQRDSAMYRCASSLTPRGESTDTQYFGPGTRLTVL.

The chain is built from TRBV27 and TRBJ1-1; the D gene is possibly TRBD1 (5 bases). V lost 1 base and J lost 5, with 8 bases in between. The CDR3 runs to 13 residues. CDR1 and CDR2 from the germline V gene are MNHEY and SMNVEV (reference sequence). The CDR3 nucleotides are TGTGCCAGCAGTTTATTGGGGGAGACTGAAGCTTTCTTT. Translated, it gives CASSLLGETEAFF.

The chain links TRBV7-3 to TRBJ2-3; D unresolved. V was cut by 4 bases and J by 3 bases, with 8 bases left in between. The CDR3 runs to 13 residues. Germline V gene sequence: CDR1 SGHTA, CDR2 FQGTGA. The CDR3 here is CASSSENTDTQYF. CDR3 DNA: TGTGCCAGCAGCTCCGAAAATACAGATACGCAGTATTTT.

This clone has just one count. This chain connects TRBV14 to TRBJ1-1; no definite D call. The CDR3 extends over 14 amino acids. The germline V gene has CDR1 SGHDN and CDR2 FVKESK. V lost 3 bases, J lost 2 bases, and 10 bases lay in between. The CDR3 DNA sequence: TGTGCCAGCAGCCACCCCCGGACCAACACTGAAGCTTTCTTT. It codes for CASSHPRTNTEAFF.

The chain employs TRBV2 and TRBJ1-6; 8 positions agree with TRBD1. V shed 6 bases and J 3 bases; nucleotides not matched to a gene: 4. CDR1 and CDR2 from the germline V gene are SNHLY and FYNNEI. The CDR3 extends over 15 amino acids. The CDR3 DNA reads as TGTGCCAGCAGATCCGACAGGGGCTATAATTCACCCCTCCACTTT. This encodes CASRSDRGYNSPLHF. The full variable domain, its missing parts supplied by reference TRBV2 and TRBJ1-6, is EPEVTQTPSHQVTQMGQEVILRCVPISNHLYFYWYRQILGQKVEFLVSFYNNEISEKSEIFDDQFSVERPDGSNFTLKIRSTKLEDSAMYFCASRSDRGYNSPLHFGNGTRLTVT.

V is TRBV12-3 or TRBV12-4 and J is TRBJ1-6; D is uncertain. V was clipped by 6 bases and J by 7 bases, with 10 bases between them. The CDR3 spans 13 residues. CDR3 amino acids: CASRAGQNSPLHF. The DNA for the CDR3 is TGTGCCAGCAGGGCGGGCCAAAATTCACCCCTCCACTTT.

The V call is TRBV6-5, the J call TRBJ1-5; D unresolved. This CDR3 is built from 16 residues. Trimming pared 4 bases from V and 3 bases from J, leaving 16 bases between. CDR1 is MNHEY and CDR2 is SVGAGI in the germline V gene. The CDR3 coding sequence is TGTGCCAGCAGTTTAACAGCGCCTCCTACCAATCAGCCCCAGCATTTT. This encodes CASSLTAPPTNQPQHF.

This clone was seen only a few times. The chain employs TRBV2 and TRBJ2-3; weak D call: TRBD2 (6 bases). Germline values: CDR1 SNHLY, CDR2 FYNNEI. V lost 5 bases, J lost 3 bases, and 12 bases lay in between. There are 14 residues in the CDR3. The CDR3 loop is CASSTSIATDTQYF. Written as DNA, the CDR3 is TGTGCCAGCAGTACTAGCATCGCTACAGATACGCAGTATTTT.

This clone was recorded once. The rearrangement links TRBV18 to TRBJ1-4; 10 positions agree with TRBD1. The V segment lost 3 bases and the J segment 12 bases; nucleotides outside the gene matches: 10. The CDR3 sequence is 15 residues long. Per the germline V gene, CDR1 is KGHSH and CDR2 is LQKENI. CDR3 in amino acids: CASSPPDRGREELFF. Written as DNA, the CDR3 is TGTGCCAGCTCACCCCCCGACAGGGGGCGGGAGGAACTGTTTTTT.

This chain links TRBV4-1 with TRBJ1-2; no definite D call. The CDR3 runs 15 residues. Per germline, CDR1 MGHRA and CDR2 YSYEKL. V was trimmed by 3 bases and J by 3 bases, leaving 14 bases between them. In DNA form, the CDR3 reads TGCGCCAGCAGCCACCCTCCAAAGGCGGACTATGGCTACACCTTC. Protein product: CASSHPPKADYGYTF.

This rearrangement joins TRBV27 to TRBJ1-1; D is perhaps TRBD1 (5 bases). The CDR3 runs to 14 residues. Trimming took 3 bases from V and 3 from J, leaving 11 bases between them. CDR1 and CDR2 (germline): MNHEY, SMNVEV (reference sequence). The CDR3 nucleotides are TGTGCCAGCAGTTTGCAGGGCGGGGACACTGAAGCTTTCTTT. Encoded protein: CASSLQGGDTEAFF.

This clone was detected once. This chain uses TRBV30 with TRBJ2-5, with 9 positions matching TRBD1. V trimming: 4 bases; J trimming: 4 bases; junction bases outside the gene matches: 7. CDR1 GTSNPN and CDR2 SVGIG come from the germline V gene (reference sequence). This CDR3 contains 14 residues. DNA for the CDR3: TGTGCCTGGAAAGACGGGACAGGGACAGAGACCCAGTACTTC. Encoded protein: CAWKDGTGTETQYF.

This clone appeared a single time. The chain employs TRBV7-2 and TRBJ1-2, with 8 bases identical to TRBD1. The V gene's germline CDR1 is SGHTA and CDR2 FQGNSA. CDR3 length equals 16 residues. The V gene end was trimmed by 2 bases and the J gene end by 6 bases; junction bases not matched to a gene: 11. The CDR3 reads CASSLIPSTGVNGYTF. CDR3 nucleotides: TGTGCCAGCAGCTTAATACCCTCGACAGGGGTGAATGGCTACACCTTC.

The chain carries TRBV7-5 and TRBJ1-2. TRBV7-5 is annotated as a pseudogene. This CDR3 comprises 13 residues. The CDR3 nucleotides read TGTGCCAGAAGCCGCGAGCTGTTCTATGGCTACACCTTC. Protein product: CARSRELFYGYTF.

This rearrangement joins TRBV11-2 to TRBJ2-1; 8 bases align to TRBD1. Germline trimming cut 3 bases from V and 9 bases from J; bases unmatched to any gene: 1. This CDR3 spans 12 amino acids. Germline V gene sequence: CDR1 SGHAT, CDR2 FQNNGV. This chain's CDR3 is CASSFQGAEQFF. CDR3 DNA sequence: TGTGCCAGCAGCTTTCAGGGGGCTGAGCAGTTCTTC. The full variable domain, with the rest looked up from reference TRBV11-2 and TRBJ2-1, is EAGVAQSPRYKIIEKRQSVAFWCNPISGHATLYWYQQILGQGPKLLIQFQNNGVVDDSQLPKDRFSAERLKGVDSTLKIQPAKLEDSAVYLCASSFQGAEQFFGPGTRLTVL.

On this clone: Relative to the germline gene, one junction end is altered; a read error may explain this. The chain is built from TRBV7-3 and TRBJ1-2; D remains unclear. Germline V gene lookup returns CDR1 SGHTA and CDR2 FQGTGA. CDR3 length: 15 residues. The CDR3, as DNA: TGTGCCAGCAGCTTATCCACCCAGCACAGCCCTAAGTTGGCCTTC. This codes for CASSLSTQHSPKLAF.